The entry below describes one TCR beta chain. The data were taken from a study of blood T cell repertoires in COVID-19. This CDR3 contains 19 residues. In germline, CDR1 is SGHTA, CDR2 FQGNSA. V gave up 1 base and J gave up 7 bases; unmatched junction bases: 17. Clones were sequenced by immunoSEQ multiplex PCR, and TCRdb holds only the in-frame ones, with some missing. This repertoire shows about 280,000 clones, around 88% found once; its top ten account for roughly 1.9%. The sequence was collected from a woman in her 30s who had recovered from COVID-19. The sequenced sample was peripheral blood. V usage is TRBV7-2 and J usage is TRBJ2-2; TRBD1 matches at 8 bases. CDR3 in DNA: TGTGCCAGCAGCTTAGGTTTCGGAGGTGTCAGGGGGCATGACGGGGAGCTGTTTTTT. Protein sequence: CASSLGFGGVRGHDGELFF.